This T cell receptor (beta chain) was recorded in a study of identifying expanded T cells in peripheral blood. On this clone: Its antigen is still unknown.

Points from the study as a whole: Clone count variance between approximately 2-week samples rose with total template count. Technical replicates showed around 1.1 changed clones; approximately 2 weeks roughly 16; four weeks 19.

Collection occurred without any documented infections or immune events in donors. This table comes from immunoSEQ multiplex PCR, and its TCRdb copy is limited to in-frame clones, with some not included. The sample has 84,000 or so clones; around 90% are singletons. The sequencing input was blood. This clonotype was obtained from a person aged 18 to 70 in good health.

CDR3 sequence reads: CAWSAGSLGGELFF. The CDR3 DNA sequence: TGTGCCTGGAGTGCCGGTAGTCTCGGCGGGGAGCTGTTTTTT. The V call is TRBV30, the J call TRBJ2-2; D remains ambiguous. Germline V gives CDR1 GTSNPN, CDR2 SVGIG (reference sequence). The V end lost 1 base, the J end lost 7 bases, and 13 bases lay between the germline ends. The CDR3 has 14 amino acids.